The clone carrying this T cell receptor (beta chain) appeared many times. What was amplified from RNA transcripts were TCR beta CDR3 regions. The study used the HTBI primer set for a first-round RT-PCR of the TCR CDR3. Each CDR3 protein gets one entry after TCRdb re-called the multiplex PCR reads with MiXCR. The repertoire holds a few hundred thousand distinct CDR3 sequences, with around 14% as singletons. The CDR3 has 18 residues. V dropped 2 bases and J dropped 1; count of bases not matched to a gene: 7. The data stem from a study of T cells in Graves' hyperthyroidism and ophthalmopathy. The V and J genes are TRBV12-3 or TRBV12-4 and TRBJ2-3; 12 positions agree with TRBD2. Sequenced sample: blood. The source is a woman aged 18-35 years with Graves' hyperthyroidism. DNA for the CDR3: TGTGCCAGCAGTTTAACTAGCGGGGGGCCCGGTGGCACAGATACGCAGTATTTT. Translating gives CASSLTSGGPGGTDTQYF.